This paragraph reports one T cell receptor beta chain. Some clones are missing from TCRdb's copy, which holds only in-frame ones; the method was immunoSEQ multiplex PCR. The sample includes 55,000 to 70,000 clones, around 80% seen only once; the top ten take 8.5% to 10%. This sample was taken from a study of blood T cell repertoires in COVID-19. The junction had 6 bases not matched to a gene; V was cut back by 5 bases and J by 3 bases. Per the germline V gene, CDR1 is SGHNT and CDR2 is YENEEA. This CDR3 region has 15 residues. What was sequenced was peripheral blood. This receptor was identified in a woman older than 75 with acute or convalescent COVID-19. The chain uses TRBV11-3 and TRBJ2-2; 7 positions match TRBD1. The CDR3 loop is CASSGKGADTGELFF. DNA of the CDR3: TGTGCCAGCAGCGGCAAGGGGGCCGACACCGGGGAGCTGTTTTTT.